This is a list of T cell receptor beta chains from one sample in a study of T cell responses to AZD1222 COVID-19 vaccine. Repertoires were generated with immunoSEQ multiplex PCR, while TCRdb's copy carries only in-frame clones and drops some. The sample lists some 64,000 clones, roughly 84% occurring once. This specimen was peripheral blood, taken on day 0 of AZD1222 vaccination. Receptor source: an adult in good health. Both conserved end residues are part of each CDR3. A D gene is named only where the DNA matches it firmly. Expanded clones are given a class, and other clones once, few, many or no size at all.

.,TRBJ2-1,.,TRBV6-6,TGTGCCAGCAGTCTTGGTGGGAATGAGCAGTTCTTC,CASSLGGNEQFF
.,TRBJ2-7,.,TRBV24-1,TGTGCCACCAGGAGGGACGGAAGCTCCTACGAGCAGTACTTC,CATRRDGSSYEQYF
.,TRBJ2-2,.,TRBV5-1,TGCGCCAGCAGCTTGGGTGCAACGAACACCGGGGAGCTGTTTTTT,CASSLGATNTGELFF
.,TRBJ2-7,TRBD2,TRBV27,TGTGCCAGCAGTTTACGGGGGGAACTAGCCTACGAGCAGTACTTC,CASSLRGELAYEQYF
.,TRBJ2-4,TRBD1,TRBV2,TGTGCCAGCATCCGACAGGGGGCAAGGGGGGCCAAAAACATTCAGTACTTC,CASIRQGARGAKNIQYF
once,TRBJ1-2,.,TRBV19,TGTGCCAGTAGTACCTCGGGGCGCGGGTATGGCTACACCTTC,CASSTSGRGYGYTF
.,TRBJ2-1,TRBD1,TRBV2,TGTGCCAGCAGGATACAGGGGAGTGGGAATGAGCAGTTCTTC,CASRIQGSGNEQFF
.,TRBJ2-1,.,TRBV6-5,TGTGCCAGCAGTATGGGTGGAGAGCAGTTCTTC,CASSMGGEQFF
.,TRBJ2-1,.,TRBV29-1,TGCAGCGTTGAAGGGTGGAGCTCCTACAATGAGCAGTTCTTC,CSVEGWSSYNEQFF
once,TRBJ1-1,.,TRBV5-6,TGTGCCAGCAGCTTGGGCTTTACAGGTCTTGTCACTGAAGCTTTCTTT,CASSLGFTGLVTEAFF
.,TRBJ2-2,.,TRBV7-2,TGTGCCAGCAGCTTCAAGGGGTCGAACACCGGGGAGCTGTTTTTT,CASSFKGSNTGELFF
.,TRBJ1-4,TRBD1,TRBV28,TGTGCCAGCAGTTTACCCATACAGGGGGCGCGGAGACTGTTTTTT,CASSLPIQGARRLFF
.,TRBJ1-4,.,TRBV10-1,TGCGCCAGCAGTGAATGGCCGTCGGATGAAAAACTGTTTTTT,CASSEWPSDEKLFF
.,TRBJ1-3,.,TRBV5-5,TGTGCCACTTCGACCGGGAGCGACACCATATATTTT,CATSTGSDTIYF
.,TRBJ2-6,.,TRBV4-1,TGCGCCAGCAGCCAGGAACGTCTTGCTGGGGCCAACGTCCTGACTTTC,CASSQERLAGANVLTF
few,TRBJ1-2,TRBD1,TRBV20-1,TGCAGTGCTAGTGGGGCAGGGGGTAAGAGGTTC,CSASGAGGKRF
once,TRBJ2-3,.,TRBV19,TGTGCCAGTAGCATCCTCTTCCGAGGGGCAGATACGCAGTATTTT,CASSILFRGADTQYF
.,TRBJ2-7,TRBD1,TRBV5-1,TGCGCCAGCAGCTTGGTTGGGACAGGGGGATACGAGCAGTACTTC,CASSLVGTGGYEQYF
.,TRBJ2-6,.,TRBV9,TGTGCCAGCAGCCTGATCTCTGGGGCCAACGTCCTGACTTTC,CASSLISGANVLTF
.,TRBJ2-6,TRBD1,TRBV27,TGTGCCAGCAGTTCCCCAGTCACAGGGGGCAATGGGGCCAACGTCCTGACTTTC,CASSSPVTGGNGANVLTF
.,TRBJ1-5,TRBD1,TRBV30,TGTGCCTGGAGTGGAGGGACAGGGAATGGTCAGCCCCAGCATTTT,CAWSGGTGNGQPQHF
.,TRBJ2-5,.,TRBV7-9,TGTGCCAGCAGCTCCGCGGTGGGCAGGCTTGAAGAGACCCAGTACTTC,CASSSAVGRLEETQYF
.,TRBJ2-5,.,TRBV21-1,TGTGCCAGCAGCAAAGGTGCCTATTATCTTCAAGAGACCCAGTACTTC,CASSKGAYYLQETQYF
.,TRBJ1-5,TRBD1,TRBV4-1,TGCGCCAGCAGTCTACGACAGGGGGGTTCAGGTCAGCCCCAGCATTTT,CASSLRQGGSGQPQHF
.,TRBJ1-2,.,TRBV2,TGTGCCAGCAGTGGCCAGACTTCTAACTATGGCTACACCTTC,CASSGQTSNYGYTF
.,TRBJ2-7,.,TRBV11-3,TGTGCCAGCAGCCCCCTGGCGGGGACCCTTCGGTACGAGCAGTACTTC,CASSPLAGTLRYEQYF
.,TRBJ2-3,.,TRBV7-8,TGTGCCAGCAGCTTTCCCCCGGGACCTATCCGGGATACGCAGTATTTT,CASSFPPGPIRDTQYF
few,TRBJ2-1,TRBD1,TRBV2,TGTGCCAGCAGTCTAGAGGACAGGGTCAATGAGCAGTTCTTC,CASSLEDRVNEQFF
.,TRBJ1-2,.,TRBV28,TGTGCCGGAGGAGGGGTGCGTGGCTACACCTTC,CAGGGVRGYTF
.,TRBJ1-4,.,TRBV9,TGTGCCAGCAGCGGGGACCCGCCGGATGAAAAACTGTTTTTT,CASSGDPPDEKLFF
.,TRBJ1-4,TRBD1,TRBV4-2,TGTGCCAGCAGCCAAGAGGCGACAGGGGGTAATGAAAAACTGTTTTTT,CASSQEATGGNEKLFF
.,TRBJ2-1,TRBD1,TRBV19,TGTGCCAGTAGTCTTGGGACAGGGAATGAGCAGTTCTTC,CASSLGTGNEQFF
.,TRBJ2-1,.,TRBV6-5,TGTGCCAGCAGTTTATTGGGGAGCGAGCAGTTCTTC,CASSLLGSEQFF